These 6 T cell receptor beta chains came from one sample sequenced in a study of beta chain features in type 1 diabetes. The isolated RNA, all of it, was reverse transcribed, so expressed TCRB transcripts were what got sequenced. Only in-frame clones appear in the TCRdb table, and some are missing; sequencing was by immunoSEQ multiplex PCR. The sample lists around 430,000 clones; 30% were seen once. Sample: naive CD4+ T cells from blood. These receptors came from a man younger than 30 in good health.

The chain has TRBV7-3 and TRBJ2-1; the D call may be TRBD1 or TRBD2 (6 bases each). V gave up 7 bases and J gave up 9 bases, with 25 bases separating them. This CDR3 contains 16 residues. CDR1 is SGHTA and CDR2 is FQGTGA in the germline V gene. The CDR3 DNA sequence: TGTGCCAGCACCTCGGGGGCGGGCCCGCTCCACGGTGAGCAGTTCTTC. Protein product: CASTSGAGPLHGEQFF.

This clone showed up just a few times. V usage is TRBV5-1 and J usage is TRBJ2-5; unclear D gene. V lost 7 bases, J lost 2 bases, and 15 bases lay in between. This CDR3 has 14 residues. The germline V gene has CDR1 SGHRS and CDR2 YFSETQ. CDR3 residues: CASCVIFGQETQYF. The DNA of the CDR3 is TGCGCCAGCTGCGTGATATTTGGACAAGAGACCCAGTACTTC.

This chain uses TRBV9 with TRBJ1-4; unclear D gene. This CDR3 has 17 residues. Trimming left V 3 bases short and J 2 bases short, with 17 bases between. Germline CDR1 SGDLS, CDR2 YYNGEE. This CDR3 reads CASSAYAGTATNEKLFF. As DNA, the CDR3 is TGTGCCAGCAGCGCCTACGCCGGCACCGCGACTAATGAAAAACTGTTTTTT.

The V gene is TRBV29-1, the J gene TRBJ2-6, with 10 bases fitting TRBD1. V lost 5 bases, J lost 0 bases, and 7 bases stayed unmatched. This CDR3 has 17 residues. Germline V CDR1 and CDR2: SQVTM, ANQGSEA. CDR3 amino acids: CSVTGTGAPSGANVLTF. In DNA, the CDR3 is TGCAGCGTTACCGGGACAGGGGCCCCCTCTGGGGCCAACGTCCTGACTTTC.

This clone was picked up a small number of times. Other DNA sequences of this sample code for an identical CDR3. The rearrangement links TRBV7-9 to TRBJ2-1; tentative D call: TRBD2 (6 bases). CDR1 SEHNR and CDR2 FQNEAQ come from the germline V gene (reference sequence). V was clipped by 6 bases and J by 3 bases, with 9 bases between them. The CDR3 is 13 amino acids. The CDR3 loop reads CASSPGSYNEQFF. CDR3 sequence (DNA): TGTGCCAGCAGTCCCGGGAGCTACAATGAGCAGTTCTTC. Looking up the rest from reference TRBV7-9 and TRBJ2-1 gives the full variable domain: DTGVSQNPRHKITKRGQNVTFRCDPISEHNRLYWYRQTLGQGPEFLTYFQNEAQLEKSRLLSDRFSAERPKGSFSTLEIQRTEQGDSAMYLCASSPGSYNEQFFGPGTRLTVL.

The CDR3 DNA is TGTGCCAGTAGTATAGGTAGCGGGAGGGCCACAGATACGCAGTATTTT. This translates into CASSIGSGRATDTQYF. The chain couples TRBV19 to TRBJ2-3; TRBD2 matches at 11 bases. The V gene's germline CDR1 is LNHDA and CDR2 SQIVND (reference sequence). J was trimmed by 2 bases and V by 1 base; bases with no gene match: 2. CDR3 length: 16 amino acids.